The 8 T cell receptor beta chains in this list originate from one sample, sequenced in a study of response to subunit inactivated influenza vaccine. TCRdb re-called the RT-PCR reads with MiXCR, one entry per CDR3 protein. This table holds approximately 490,000 distinct CDR3 sequences, about 7.2% found once. Sequences were derived from PBMCs from blood, sampled around 25 months after vaccination. The source of these receptors is a man between 50 and 69 years old who received an inactivated influenza vaccine.

This clonotype was counted at least ten times. This rearrangement joins TRBV25-1 to TRBJ2-2; D gene uncertain. Trimming stripped 5 bases from V and 3 bases from J, with 10 bases between. CDR1 MGHDK and CDR2 SYGVNS come from the germline V gene. There are 14 residues in the CDR3. The CDR3 region has the DNA TGTGCCAGCAGTACCAGCCGGGACACCGGGGAGCTGTTTTTT. Encoded protein: CASSTSRDTGELFF.

This clonotype was seen repeatedly, ten times or more. The chain joins TRBV3-1 to TRBJ1-1, with 7 bases that match TRBD1. The CDR3 extends over 14 amino acids. J gave up 4 bases and V 2 bases, and 4 bases lay outside the gene matches. CDR1 and CDR2 from the germline V gene are LGHDT and YNNKEL (reference sequence). CDR3 nucleotides: TGTGCCAGCAGCCAATCCTACAGGGGCACTGAAGCTTTCTTT. It encodes CASSQSYRGTEAFF.

This clonotype occurred a few times. The CDR3 DNA sequence: TGCGCCAGCAGCCAAGTTGGGGTTGCCTACTACGAGCAGTACTTC. Encoded protein: CASSQVGVAYYEQYF. This sequence joins TRBV4-1 and TRBJ2-7; D remains unclear. CDR1 MGHRA and CDR2 YSYEKL come from the germline V gene. The CDR3 length is 15 residues. V was pared by 1 base and J by 3 bases, with 13 bases between.

This clonotype was counted between two and nine times. This chain uses TRBV9 with TRBJ2-1; 9 bases are shared with TRBD1. Germline loops: CDR1 SGDLS, CDR2 YYNGEE. The length of the CDR3 is 15 residues. V trimming: 0 bases; J trimming: 5 bases; junction bases outside the gene matches: 3. CDR3 nucleotide sequence: TGTGCCAGCAGCGTAGGACAGGGGGTTCACAATGAGCAGTTCTTC. Its protein is CASSVGQGVHNEQFF.

This chain links TRBV11-2 with TRBJ2-1; D call uncertain. The CDR3 covers 12 residues. Trimming took off 3 bases at V and 8 bases at J, with 8 bases between the two ends. The germline V gene has CDR1 SGHAT and CDR2 FQNNGV. The CDR3: CASSFITDEQFF. CDR3 coding DNA: TGTGCCAGCAGCTTTATTACCGATGAGCAGTTCTTC.

The V and J genes are TRBV20-1 and TRBJ2-1; D is possibly TRBD1 or TRBD2 (5 bases each). CDR3 length equals 16 residues. Germline CDR1 DFQATT, CDR2 SNEGSKA (reference sequence). Trimming removed 3 bases from V and 4 bases from J, with 19 bases in between. CDR3 sequence (DNA): TGCAGTGCTAGTGGACTGGACGGGACCTTATACAATGAGCAGTTCTTC. Protein: CSASGLDGTLYNEQFF.

The chain recombines TRBV20-1 with TRBJ2-3, with D possibly matching TRBD2 (6 bases). The V end was cut by 5 bases, the J end by 0 bases, with 18 bases between. CDR3 length: 16 amino acids. CDR1 and CDR2 (germline): DFQATT, SNEGSKA (reference sequence). As DNA, the CDR3 is TGCAGTGCTGCCAACGGGAGTCCCTTCAGCACAGATACGCAGTATTTT. This sequence encodes CSAANGSPFSTDTQYF.

This clonotype was seen only a few times. This chain links TRBV7-2 with TRBJ2-1, with D possibly matching TRBD1 (5 bases). CDR1 is SGHTA and CDR2 is FQGNSA in the germline V gene. V lost 2 bases and J lost 9, with 14 bases in between. This CDR3 region has 14 residues. CDR3 coding DNA: TGTGCCAGCAGCTTATCCAGGGTTAAGGGTGAGCAGTTCTTC. It is translated as CASSLSRVKGEQFF.